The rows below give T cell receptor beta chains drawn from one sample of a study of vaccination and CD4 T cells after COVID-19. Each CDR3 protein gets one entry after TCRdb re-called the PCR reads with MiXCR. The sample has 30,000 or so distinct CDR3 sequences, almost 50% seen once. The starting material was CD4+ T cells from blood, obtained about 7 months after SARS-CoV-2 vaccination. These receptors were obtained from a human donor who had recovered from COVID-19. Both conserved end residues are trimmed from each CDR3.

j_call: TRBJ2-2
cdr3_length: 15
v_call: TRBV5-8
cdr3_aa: ASNDRDRGQVTGELF

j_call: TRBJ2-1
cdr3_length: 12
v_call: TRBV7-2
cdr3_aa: ASSLGAQNNEQF

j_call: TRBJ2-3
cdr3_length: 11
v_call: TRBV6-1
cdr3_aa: ASTSGSPDTQY

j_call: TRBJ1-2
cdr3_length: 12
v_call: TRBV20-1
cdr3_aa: SAINRDRNYGYT

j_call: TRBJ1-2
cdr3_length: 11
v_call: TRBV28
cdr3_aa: ASRIEERAVYT

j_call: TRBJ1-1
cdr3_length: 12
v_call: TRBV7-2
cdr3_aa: ASSLDRVGAEAF

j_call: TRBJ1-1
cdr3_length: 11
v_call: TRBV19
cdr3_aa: ASIKDRATEAF

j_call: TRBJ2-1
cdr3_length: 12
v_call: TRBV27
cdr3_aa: ASSPRNTDNEQF

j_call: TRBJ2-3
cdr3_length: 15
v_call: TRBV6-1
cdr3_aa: ASSKPRLAGATDTQY

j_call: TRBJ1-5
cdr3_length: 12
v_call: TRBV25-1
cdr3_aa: ASRETGANQPQH

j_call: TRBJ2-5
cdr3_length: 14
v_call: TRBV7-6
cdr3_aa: ASSRIGSLLGETQY

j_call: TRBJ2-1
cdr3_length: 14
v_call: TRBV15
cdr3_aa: ATSSWTSGIGDEQF

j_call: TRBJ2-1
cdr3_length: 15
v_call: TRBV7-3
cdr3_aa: ASSLKVGLAGPNEQF

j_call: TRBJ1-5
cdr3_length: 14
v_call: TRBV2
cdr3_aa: ASSGGTGPGNQPQH

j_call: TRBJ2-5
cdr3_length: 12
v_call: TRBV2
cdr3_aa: ASSDQDGAETQY

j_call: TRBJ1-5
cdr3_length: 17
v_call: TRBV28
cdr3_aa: ASTWGFGTGDLSNQPQH

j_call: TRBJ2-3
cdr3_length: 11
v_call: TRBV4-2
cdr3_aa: ASSTRPGDTQY

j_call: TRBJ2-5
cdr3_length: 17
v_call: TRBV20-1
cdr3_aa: SASSSPGLAGVRGETQY

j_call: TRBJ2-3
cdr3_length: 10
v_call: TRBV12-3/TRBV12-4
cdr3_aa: ASSFPQDTQY

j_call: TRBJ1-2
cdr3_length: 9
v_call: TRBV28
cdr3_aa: ASSRTDGYT

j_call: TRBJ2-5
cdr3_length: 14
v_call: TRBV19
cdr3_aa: ASSLTSGRARETQY

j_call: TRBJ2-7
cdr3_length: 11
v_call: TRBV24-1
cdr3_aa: ATSRGSTYEQY

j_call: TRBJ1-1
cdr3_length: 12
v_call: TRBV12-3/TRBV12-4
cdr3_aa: ASRETGLNTEAF

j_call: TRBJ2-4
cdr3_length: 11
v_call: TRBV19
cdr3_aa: ASSTTGRNIQY

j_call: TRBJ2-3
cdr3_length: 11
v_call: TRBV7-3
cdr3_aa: ASSLSSTDTQY

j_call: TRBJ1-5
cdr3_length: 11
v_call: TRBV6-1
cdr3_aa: ASRGGFHQPQH

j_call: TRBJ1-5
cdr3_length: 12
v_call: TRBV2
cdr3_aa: ASTPDRELQPQH

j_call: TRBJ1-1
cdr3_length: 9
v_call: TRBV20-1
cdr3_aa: SAIGGAEAF

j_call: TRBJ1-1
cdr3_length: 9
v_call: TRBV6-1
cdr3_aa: ASSLGTRAF

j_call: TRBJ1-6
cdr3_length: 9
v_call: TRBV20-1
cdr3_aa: SAREASPLH

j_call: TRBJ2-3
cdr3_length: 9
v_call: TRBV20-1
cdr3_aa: SAYSTDTQY

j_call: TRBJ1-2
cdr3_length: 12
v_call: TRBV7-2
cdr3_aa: ASSLGIGSYGYT

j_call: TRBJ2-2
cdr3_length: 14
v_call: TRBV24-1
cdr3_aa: ATSDLTGGDTGELF

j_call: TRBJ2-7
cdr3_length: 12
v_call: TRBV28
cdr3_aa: ASSLLDTLGEQY

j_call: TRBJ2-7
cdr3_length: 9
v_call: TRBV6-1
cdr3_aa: ASSDNYEQY

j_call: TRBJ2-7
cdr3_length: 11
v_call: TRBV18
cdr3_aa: ASSPSGSYEQY

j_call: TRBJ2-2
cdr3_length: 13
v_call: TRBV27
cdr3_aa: ASSFGGTNTGELF

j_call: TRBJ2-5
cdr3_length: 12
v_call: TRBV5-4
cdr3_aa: ASSFSGSKETQY

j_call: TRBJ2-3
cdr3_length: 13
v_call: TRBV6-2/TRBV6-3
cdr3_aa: ASRPVGRGTDTQY

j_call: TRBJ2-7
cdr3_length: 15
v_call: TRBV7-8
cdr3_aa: ASSSVWFRPTLYEQY